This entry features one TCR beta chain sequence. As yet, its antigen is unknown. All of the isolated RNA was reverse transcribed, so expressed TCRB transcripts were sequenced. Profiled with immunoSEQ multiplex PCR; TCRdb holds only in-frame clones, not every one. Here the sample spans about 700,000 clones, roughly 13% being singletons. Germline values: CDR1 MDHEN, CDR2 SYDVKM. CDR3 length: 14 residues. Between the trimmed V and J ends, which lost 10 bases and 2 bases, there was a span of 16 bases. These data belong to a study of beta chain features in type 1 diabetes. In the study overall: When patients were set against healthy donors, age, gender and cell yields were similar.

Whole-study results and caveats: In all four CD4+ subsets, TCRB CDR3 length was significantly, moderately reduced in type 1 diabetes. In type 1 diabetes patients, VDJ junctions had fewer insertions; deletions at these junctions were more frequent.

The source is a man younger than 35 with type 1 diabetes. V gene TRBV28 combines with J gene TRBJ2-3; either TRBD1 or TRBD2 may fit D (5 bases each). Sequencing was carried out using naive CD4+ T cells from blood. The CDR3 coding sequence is TGTGCCACCATAGGACGGGGACCCACAGATACGCAGTATTTT. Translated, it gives CATIGRGPTDTQYF.